The 30 T cell receptor beta chains below come from one sample, sequenced in a study of OX40 agonist ivuxolimab in advanced cancers. Clones were read by immunoSEQ multiplex PCR, and TCRdb kept only the in-frame ones, dropping some. The table includes 80,000 to 95,000 clones, around four fifths detected once. Sequencing was performed on CD4+ or CD8+ T cells sorted from blood, taken in a trial of the OX40 agonist ivuxolimab. The receptors stem from an adult with an advanced solid tumor such as melanoma, head and neck, liver or kidney cancer.

This chain connects TRBV19 to TRBJ1-5, with D possibly being TRBD1 (5 bases). Per germline, CDR1 LNHDA and CDR2 SQIVND (reference sequence). This CDR3 is 15 amino acids long. V lost 4 bases to trimming and J lost 7 bases, with 17 bases between them. CDR3 residues: CASSRGEGLGQPQHF. In DNA form, the CDR3 reads TGTGCCAGTAGTAGGGGGGAGGGCTTGGGACAGCCCCAGCATTTT. The full variable domain, completed using reference TRBV19 and TRBJ1-5, is DGGITQSPKYLFRKEGQNVTLSCEQNLNHDAMYWYRQDPGQGLRLIYYSQIVNDFQKGDIAEGYSVSREKKESFPLTVTSAQKNPTAFYLCASSRGEGLGQPQHFGDGTRLSIL.

This chain connects TRBV15 to TRBJ1-5; D is ambiguous. Germline V gene data show CDR1 as LNHNV and CDR2 as YYDKDF (reference sequence). The V and J ends lost 0 bases and 2 bases respectively, with 5 bases between them. The CDR3 sequence is 14 residues long. Here the CDR3 DNA reads TGTGCCACCAGCAGAGACCAGGGCAATCAGCCCCAGCATTTT. Amino acid sequence: CATSRDQGNQPQHF.

This clone was seen a few times. The rearrangement joins TRBV4-1 to TRBJ2-1, with D tentatively TRBD1 (6 bases). Germline CDR1 is MGHRA and CDR2 is YSYEKL. The CDR3 totals 14 residues. V was shortened by 2 bases and J by 10 bases, with 15 bases between the two germline ends. CDR3 DNA: TGCGCCAGCAGCCAACCAACCGACAGGAGAGAGCAGTTCTTC. Amino acid sequence: CASSQPTDRREQFF.

The CDR3 sequence: CASSLGTNSYEQYF. CDR3 nucleotides: TGCGCCAGCAGCTTGGGGACAAACTCCTACGAGCAGTACTTC. The rearrangement links TRBV5-1 to TRBJ2-7; weak D call: TRBD1 (5 bases). This CDR3 contains 14 residues. With 0 bases removed from V and 0 bases from J, the gap between germline ends came to 7 bases. Per germline, CDR1 SGHRS and CDR2 YFSETQ. The variable domain in full, with the rest retrieved from reference TRBV5-1 and TRBJ2-7, is KAGVTQTPRYLIKTRGQQVTLSCSPISGHRSVSWYQQTPGQGLQFLFEYFSETQRNKGNFPGRFSGRQFSNSRSEMNVSTLELGDSALYLCASSLGTNSYEQYFGPGTRLTVT.

The rearrangement uses TRBV7-6 and TRBJ1-5; unclear D gene. V lost 5 bases and J 7 bases, leaving 15 bases between the germline ends. Germline values: CDR1 SGHVS, CDR2 FNYEAQ. The CDR3 spans 14 residues. Here the CDR3 DNA reads TGTGCCAGCAGCCCCGGGATGGTAGGCCAGCCCCAGCATTTT. Its protein product is CASSPGMVGQPQHF.

This clone was observed a handful of times. V is TRBV7-2 and J is TRBJ2-7, with a possible D match to TRBD1 (6 bases). V was cut by 4 bases and J by 4 bases, with 11 bases left in between. The CDR3 totals 13 residues. CDR1 and CDR2 (germline): SGHTA, FQGNSA. The DNA of the CDR3 is TGTGCCAGCAGCTCGAACCAGGGGTACGAGCAGTACTTC. It codes for CASSSNQGYEQYF. Complete variable domain (other parts from reference TRBV7-2 and TRBJ2-7): GAGVSQSPSNKVTEKGKDVELRCDPISGHTALYWYRQSLGQGLEFLIYFQGNSAPDKSGLPSDRFSAERTGGSVSTLTIQRTQQEDSAVYLCASSSNQGYEQYFGPGTRLTVT.

The chain has TRBV4-3 and TRBJ2-7; weak D call: TRBD1 (5 bases). From germline, CDR1 is LGHNA and CDR2 YSLEER. The CDR3 extends over 14 amino acids. V lost 4 bases to trimming and J lost 0 bases, with 10 bases between them. DNA of the CDR3: TGCGCCAGCAGCCCAGGGCGTAACTCCTACGAGCAGTACTTC. Translating it yields CASSPGRNSYEQYF.

The chain employs TRBV7-2 and TRBJ1-3, with no clear D. There are 16 residues in the CDR3. V was shortened by 5 bases and J by 0 bases, with 14 bases between the two germline ends. From germline, CDR1 is SGHTA and CDR2 FQGNSA. CDR3 DNA: TGTGCCAGCAGCCCCCAACCTATTAGCTCTGGAAACACCATATATTTT. It yields the protein CASSPQPISSGNTIYF. Supplemented by reference TRBV7-2 and TRBJ1-3, the full variable domain reads GAGVSQSPSNKVTEKGKDVELRCDPISGHTALYWYRQSLGQGLEFLIYFQGNSAPDKSGLPSDRFSAERTGGSVSTLTIQRTQQEDSAVYLCASSPQPISSGNTIYFGEGSWLTVV.

This clone was observed once. The gene calls are TRBV7-3 and TRBJ1-6; D unresolved. Per the germline V gene, CDR1 is SGHTA and CDR2 is FQGTGA. This CDR3 has 14 residues. Trimming shortened V by 4 bases and J by 0 bases, and 4 bases separated the two germline ends. The CDR3 sequence is CASSSGSYNSPLHF. The CDR3 DNA reads as TGTGCCAGCAGCTCTGGCTCCTATAATTCACCCCTCCACTTT. Looking up the rest from reference TRBV7-3 and TRBJ1-6 gives the full variable domain: GAGVSQTPSNKVTEKGKYVELRCDPISGHTALYWYRQSLGQGPEFLIYFQGTGAADDSGLPNDRFFAVRPEGSVSTLKIQRTERGDSAVYLCASSSGSYNSPLHFGNGTRLTVT.

The V call is TRBV11-3, the J call TRBJ2-5; no firm D call. The ends were cut back, 2 bases at V and 5 bases at J, with 18 bases in the middle. The CDR3 covers 16 residues. Germline CDR1 SGHNT, CDR2 YENEEA. The chain's CDR3 is CASSLPQAKVGETQYF. CDR3 DNA sequence: TGTGCCAGCAGCTTACCGCAGGCTAAGGTCGGGGAGACCCAGTACTTC.

The V gene is TRBV7-2, the J gene TRBJ2-1; D remains unclear. Trimming stripped 2 bases from V and 3 bases from J, with 14 bases between. There are 16 residues in the CDR3. CDR1 is SGHTA, CDR2 FQGNSA, per germline. The chain's CDR3 is CASSLRADAGYNEQFF. CDR3 sequence (DNA): TGTGCCAGCAGCTTAAGGGCGGACGCCGGCTACAATGAGCAGTTCTTC. The full variable domain, completed using reference TRBV7-2 and TRBJ2-1, is GAGVSQSPSNKVTEKGKDVELRCDPISGHTALYWYRQSLGQGLEFLIYFQGNSAPDKSGLPSDRFSAERTGGSVSTLTIQRTQQEDSAVYLCASSLRADAGYNEQFFGPGTRLTVL.

This clone was observed a few times. This chain connects TRBV30 to TRBJ1-1; the match to TRBD1 covers 7 bases. J lost 5 bases, V lost 4 bases, and 4 bases had no gene match. The CDR3 is 12 amino acids. Germline CDR1 and CDR2: GTSNPN and SVGIG (reference sequence). CDR3 nucleotide sequence: TGTGCCTGGACAGGGGGGGATACTGAAGCTTTCTTT. Amino acid sequence: CAWTGGDTEAFF.

The chain recombines TRBV27 with TRBJ2-5; D is unresolved. The CDR3 spans 12 residues. Germline V gene lookup returns CDR1 MNHEY and CDR2 SMNVEV (reference sequence). Trimming cost V 2 bases and J 5 bases, with 6 bases left between them. CDR3 sequence reads: CASSLGVETQYF. CDR3 nucleotide sequence: TGTGCCAGCAGTTTAGGTGTGGAGACCCAGTACTTC.

This sequence joins TRBV11-2 and TRBJ2-5; D is tentatively TRBD1 or TRBD2 (6 bases each). Germline V lookup: CDR1 SGHAT, CDR2 FQNNGV. There are 14 residues in the CDR3. The germline V and J ends were trimmed by 5 bases and 5 bases, with 15 bases remaining between them. CDR3 bases: TGTGCCAGCAGCCCCCTAGGGGGGCGGGAGACCCAGTACTTC. Its protein is CASSPLGGRETQYF. The variable domain in full, with the rest retrieved from reference TRBV11-2 and TRBJ2-5, is EAGVAQSPRYKIIEKRQSVAFWCNPISGHATLYWYQQILGQGPKLLIQFQNNGVVDDSQLPKDRFSAERLKGVDSTLKIQPAKLEDSAVYLCASSPLGGRETQYFGPGTRLLVL.

The J gene is TRBJ2-1, the V gene TRBV27, with TRBD2 matching over 7 bases. CDR3 length equals 16 residues. Germline V lookup: CDR1 MNHEY, CDR2 SMNVEV (reference sequence). The V and J ends lost 10 bases and 3 bases, in that order; junction bases with no gene match: 15. CDR3 region: CATAPQTSAFYNEQFF. CDR3 coding DNA: TGTGCCACCGCGCCCCAAACTAGCGCCTTCTACAATGAGCAGTTCTTC.

The V and J genes are TRBV29-1 and TRBJ1-6; D is uncertain. Germline loops: CDR1 SQVTM, CDR2 ANQGSEA. The CDR3 covers 14 residues. V gave up 6 bases and J gave up 9 bases, with 18 bases separating them. CDR3: CSVPIDGLVSPLHF. For the CDR3, the DNA is TGCAGCGTCCCTATCGACGGGTTGGTTTCACCCCTCCACTTT.

CDR3 nucleotides: TGTGCCAGCACCGCCGCGGGGGGGTCGAGCGAGCAGTACTTC. Protein: CASTAAGGSSEQYF. The J gene is TRBJ2-7, the V gene TRBV6-5; 9 nucleotides match TRBD2. Trimming cost V 7 bases and J 6 bases; bases outside gene matches: 10. The germline V gene has CDR1 MNHEY and CDR2 SVGAGI. The CDR3 has 14 amino acids.

The chain joins TRBV9 to TRBJ2-3; D remains unclear. With 0 bases removed from V and 0 bases from J, the gap between germline ends came to 8 bases. This CDR3 is built from 15 residues. Germline CDR1 reads SGDLS; CDR2 reads YYNGEE. The CDR3 is CASSVGRVSTDTQYF. Here the CDR3 DNA reads TGTGCCAGCAGCGTAGGAAGGGTCAGCACAGATACGCAGTATTTT.

This sequence joins TRBV6-1 and TRBJ1-3, with 8 bases matching TRBD1. V lost 3 bases to trimming and J lost 4 bases; unmatched junction nucleotides: 8. The CDR3 is 16 residues long. Germline CDR1 MNHNS, CDR2 SASEGT. The CDR3 bases are TGTGCCAGCAGTGACGGACAGGGCCTCCAGGGAAACACCATATATTTT. Protein product: CASSDGQGLQGNTIYF.

The chain couples TRBV28 to TRBJ2-7, with D perhaps matching TRBD1 or TRBD2 (7 bases each). CDR1 is MDHEN and CDR2 is SYDVKM in the germline V gene. The CDR3 is 14 residues long. V lost 7 bases and J lost 7, with 20 bases in between. The CDR3 loop reads CASTGRGLEIEQYF. DNA of the CDR3: TGTGCCAGCACAGGGAGGGGGCTAGAAATAGAGCAGTACTTC.

The gene calls are TRBV5-1 and TRBJ2-5; TRBD1 is a possible D gene (6 bases). Germline V gene lookup returns CDR1 SGHRS and CDR2 YFSETQ. The CDR3 consists of 13 residues. Trimming removed 0 bases from V and 5 bases from J, with 8 bases in between. This chain's CDR3 is CASSLDREETQYF. CDR3 nucleotide sequence: TGCGCCAGCAGCTTGGACAGGGAGGAGACCCAGTACTTC.

A single count supports this clone. A junction end diverges from the germline sequence, so it may reflect a read error. The V and J genes are TRBV9 and TRBJ2-7; TRBD1 aligns across 7 bases. Germline CDR1 reads SGDLS; CDR2 reads YYNGEE. The CDR3 has 13 residues. This chain's CDR3 is CASSATGNYGQYF. The CDR3 nucleotides read TGTGCCAGCAGCGCGACAGGGAACTACGGGCAGTACTTC.

The CDR3: CASTMDGAKNIQYF. The CDR3 DNA sequence: TGTGCCAGCACGATGGACGGAGCCAAAAACATTCAGTACTTC. The chain couples TRBV5-4 to TRBJ2-4; D gene uncertain. Germline V gene sequence: CDR1 SGHNT, CDR2 YYREEE (reference sequence). V lost 6 bases and J lost 0, with 10 bases in between. The CDR3 sequence is 14 residues long.

This chain connects TRBV7-3 to TRBJ1-1, with D perhaps TRBD1 (5 bases). Trimming stripped 1 base from V and 1 base from J, with 10 bases between. Germline V gene sequence: CDR1 SGHTA, CDR2 FQGTGA. This CDR3 region has 15 residues. The CDR3 loop reads CASSLRGAQNTEAFF. CDR3 coding DNA: TGTGCCAGCAGCTTAAGGGGCGCCCAGAACACTGAAGCTTTCTTT.

This clone has just one count. V usage is TRBV28 and J usage is TRBJ2-5; D may be TRBD1 (5 bases). CDR3 length: 14 amino acids. Germline values: CDR1 MDHEN, CDR2 SYDVKM. Trimming took off 5 bases at V and 1 base at J, with 11 bases between the two ends. The CDR3 reads CASSPQRGQETQYF. The DNA for the CDR3 is TGTGCCAGCAGTCCCCAAAGGGGCCAAGAGACCCAGTACTTC.

This clone was counted between two and nine times. The rearrangement joins TRBV29-1 to TRBJ1-2; TRBD1 aligns across 7 bases. The length of the CDR3 is 13 residues. Per the germline V gene, CDR1 is SQVTM and CDR2 is ANQGSEA. The CDR3, as DNA: TGCAGTGCCGACTCCGGACAGGAGGGTGGCTACACCTTC. Its protein product is CSADSGQEGGYTF.

This sequence joins TRBV6-1 and TRBJ2-6, with D perhaps being TRBD1 or TRBD2 (5 bases each). V was trimmed by 4 bases and J by 0 bases, leaving 13 bases between them. CDR3 length: 17 amino acids. Germline-derived CDR1 and CDR2 are MNHNS and SASEGT. The CDR3 reads CASSAGTPSSGANVLTF. Here the CDR3 DNA reads TGTGCCAGCAGTGCCGGGACGCCGAGCTCTGGGGCCAACGTCCTGACTTTC.

The V call is TRBV10-3, the J call TRBJ2-7; no firm D call. This CDR3 has 14 residues. V was cut by 6 bases and J by 0 bases, with 12 bases left in between. Germline CDR1 and CDR2: ENHRY and SYGVKD. The CDR3 DNA reads as TGTGCCATCAGGGTCACAGCGAGCTCCTACGAGCAGTACTTC. Translation gives CAIRVTASSYEQYF.

The chain recombines TRBV28 with TRBJ2-3; maybe TRBD2 (7 bases). CDR3 length equals 16 residues. V was shortened by 2 bases and J by 2 bases, with 14 bases between the two germline ends. Germline CDR1 MDHEN, CDR2 SYDVKM. CDR3 amino acids: CASSLRAGAITDTQYF. CDR3 coding DNA: TGTGCCAGCAGTTTACGGGCGGGGGCGATCACAGATACGCAGTATTTT.

This clone was counted once. V gene TRBV11-3 combines with J gene TRBJ2-2, with D possibly TRBD2 on 7 matching bases. V was clipped by 6 bases and J by 6 bases, with 17 bases between them. CDR3 length: 15 residues. Germline values: CDR1 SGHNT, CDR2 YENEEA. CDR3 bases: TGTGCCAGCAGTAAGGGGGGGTTAACGTCCGGGGAGCTGTTTTTT. This encodes CASSKGGLTSGELFF.